What follows describes a single T cell receptor beta chain. The sample comes from a study of patients and donors after allogeneic stem cell transplantation. TCRdb reprocessed the RT-PCR reads via MiXCR and lists one record per CDR3 protein. Of 900,000 to 1,000,000 distinct CDR3 sequences detected, more than 15% appear once; the ten largest clones hold roughly 6%. The source material was blood, either unsorted or a sorted T cell fraction (not recorded which). This clonotype originated in a human donor who was either an allogeneic HSCT recipient or a stem cell or donor lymphocyte infusion donor (not recorded which). It is not recorded whose cells these are; they may come from a transplant donor.

Here the CDR3 reads CASSHLSGRTSGRYEQYF. CDR3 DNA: TGCGCCAGCAGCCATTTGTCGGGGCGGACTAGCGGTCGCTACGAGCAGTACTTC. The rearrangement uses TRBV5-1 and TRBJ2-7, with 10 bases lining up with TRBD2. The germline V gene has CDR1 SGHRS and CDR2 YFSETQ. This CDR3 spans 18 amino acids. V lost 4 bases, J lost 3 bases, and 16 bases stayed unmatched.